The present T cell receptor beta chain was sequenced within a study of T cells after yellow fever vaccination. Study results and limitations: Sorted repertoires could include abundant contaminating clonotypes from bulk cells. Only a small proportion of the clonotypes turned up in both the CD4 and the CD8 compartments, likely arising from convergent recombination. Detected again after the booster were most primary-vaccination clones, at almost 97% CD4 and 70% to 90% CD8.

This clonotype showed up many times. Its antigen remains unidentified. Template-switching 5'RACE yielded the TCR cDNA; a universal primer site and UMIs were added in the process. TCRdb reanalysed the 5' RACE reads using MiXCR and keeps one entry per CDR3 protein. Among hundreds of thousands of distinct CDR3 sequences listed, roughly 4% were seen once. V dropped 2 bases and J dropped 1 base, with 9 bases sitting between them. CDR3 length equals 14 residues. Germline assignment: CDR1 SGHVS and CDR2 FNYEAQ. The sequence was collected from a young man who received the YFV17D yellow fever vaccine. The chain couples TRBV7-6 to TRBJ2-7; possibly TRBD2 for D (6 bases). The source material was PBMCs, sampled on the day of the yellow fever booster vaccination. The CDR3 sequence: CASSLMEGSYEQYF. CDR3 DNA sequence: TGTGCCAGCAGCTTAATGGAGGGGTCCTACGAGCAGTACTTC. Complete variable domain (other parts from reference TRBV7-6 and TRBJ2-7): GAGVSQSPRYKVTKRGQDVALRCDPISGHVSLYWYRQALGQGPEFLTYFNYEAQQDKSGLPNDRFSAERPEGSISTLTIQRTEQRDSAMYRCASSLMEGSYEQYFGPGTRLTVT.